Below are 8 T cell receptor beta chains sequenced from a single sample in a study of blood T cells in healthy people across ages. PCR was performed a second time for about 7 to 11 cycles using a sample-barcoded 5' primer and a J-beta primer mix. TCRdb called the 5' RACE reads again in MiXCR, with one record for every CDR3 protein. The data contain 700,000 to 850,000 distinct CDR3 sequences, less than 70% of them singletons. Sequencing was done on a sample of blood. The source is an elderly man in good health.

The rearrangement joins TRBV24-1 to TRBJ2-6; D may correspond to TRBD1 or TRBD2 (5 bases each). V lost 5 bases and J 2 bases, leaving 9 bases between the germline ends. Germline-derived CDR1 and CDR2 are KGHDR and SFDVKD. This CDR3 region has 15 residues. CDR3 coding DNA: TGTGCCACCAGTGCCGGGACCGCTGGGGCCAACGTCCTGACTTTC. Translated, it gives CATSAGTAGANVLTF.

The chain links TRBV7-8 to TRBJ1-5, with 8 bases fitting TRBD1. Per the germline V gene, CDR1 is SGHVS and CDR2 is FQNEAQ. J gave up 5 bases and V 1 base, and 7 bases lay outside the gene matches. CDR3 length: 16 residues. In DNA form, the CDR3 reads TGTGCCAGCAGCTTAGATGGCAGGGGGCAGGATCAGCCCCAGCATTTT. It translates to CASSLDGRGQDQPQHF.

This clonotype came up many times. The chain joins TRBV5-1 to TRBJ2-7; 8 bases are shared with TRBD1. The CDR3 is 14 amino acids. Germline trimming cut 3 bases from V and 4 bases from J; bases unmatched to any gene: 6. Germline V gives CDR1 SGHRS, CDR2 YFSETQ. In DNA, the CDR3 is TGCGCCAGCAGCTCGGGACAGGTCCCTTACGAGCAGTACTTC. It translates to CASSSGQVPYEQYF. The full variable domain, in which reference TRBV5-1 and TRBJ2-7 provide the parts outside the CDR3, is KAGVTQTPRYLIKTRGQQVTLSCSPISGHRSVSWYQQTPGQGLQFLFEYFSETQRNKGNFPGRFSGRQFSNSRSEMNVSTLELGDSALYLCASSSGQVPYEQYFGPGTRLTVT.

This clonotype was recorded a few times. J is TRBJ1-1 and V is TRBV12-3 or TRBV12-4; tentatively, D is TRBD1 (5 bases). The V end was cut by 6 bases, the J end by 1 base, with 9 bases between. This CDR3 has 13 residues. CDR3 coding DNA: TGTGCCAGCAGGCTAGACAGGAACACTGAAGCTTTCTTT. Translation gives CASRLDRNTEAFF.

In its sample, this clonotype was seen a few times. CDR3 amino acids: CASSSRLWGNEQFF. The CDR3, as DNA: TGTGCCAGCAGTTCGAGACTCTGGGGTAATGAGCAGTTCTTC. The chain has TRBV27 and TRBJ2-1, with unresolved D. The V and J ends lost 4 bases and 7 bases respectively, with 14 bases between them. Germline V lookup: CDR1 MNHEY, CDR2 SMNVEV (reference sequence). The CDR3 runs to 14 residues.

This clonotype was recorded a few times. The germline gene is not matched at one end of the junction; a read error may be the cause. V gene TRBV20-1 combines with J gene TRBJ2-1, with D maybe TRBD1 (5 bases). Germline V gene sequence: CDR1 DFQATT, CDR2 SNEGSKA (reference sequence). The CDR3 runs 14 residues. The chain's CDR3 is CSQSQGISNNEQFF. The CDR3 DNA reads TGCAGTCAATCCCAGGGAATCTCCAACAATGAGCAGTTCTTC.

As for this clonotype: The junction and the germline gene differ at one end; a read error may be behind it. The DNA of the CDR3 is TGTACCAGCAGCCAAAGACAGTCCTACGAGCAGTACTTC. Residues: CTSSQRQSYEQYF. The V and J genes are TRBV3-1 and TRBJ2-1, with a tentative D call TRBD1 (5 bases). The J call may be faulty, since TRBJ2-7 better matches the DNA end. The V gene's germline CDR1 is LGHDT and CDR2 YNNKEL (reference sequence). CDR3 length equals 13 residues.

The genes are TRBV10-3 and TRBJ2-4; D might be TRBD1 (5 bases). Trimming took off 4 bases at V and 9 bases at J, with 13 bases between the two ends. Germline V gene data show CDR1 as ENHRY and CDR2 as SYGVKD. This CDR3 comprises 13 residues. CDR3 coding DNA: TGTGCCATCAGTGGCCTGGACAAGGGCATTCAGTACTTC. Encoded protein: CAISGLDKGIQYF.